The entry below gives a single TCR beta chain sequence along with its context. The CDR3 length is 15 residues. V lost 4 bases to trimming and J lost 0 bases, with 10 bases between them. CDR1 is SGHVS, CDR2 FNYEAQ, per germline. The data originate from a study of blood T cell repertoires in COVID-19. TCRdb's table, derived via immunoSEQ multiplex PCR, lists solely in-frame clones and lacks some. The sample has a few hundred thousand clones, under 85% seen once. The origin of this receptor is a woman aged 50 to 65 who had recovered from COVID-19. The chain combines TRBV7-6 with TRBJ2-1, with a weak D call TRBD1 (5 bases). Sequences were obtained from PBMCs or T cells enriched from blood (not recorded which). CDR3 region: CASSSQVSSYNEQFF. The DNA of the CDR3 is TGTGCCAGCAGCTCACAGGTTAGCTCCTACAATGAGCAGTTCTTC.